This T cell receptor beta chain emerged from a study of shared clonotypes between healthy human individuals. General study points: Researchers sampled blood only, noting tissue repertoires likely differ. A small donor pool kept down the genetic and exposure-history diversity that was represented.

The method was immunoSEQ multiplex PCR; TCRdb's version includes in-frame clones alone and lacks a portion of them. The data show just over 2,000,000 clones, around 95% seen once. In its sample, this clone was seen a few times. Its specificity is unknown. This CDR3 comprises 11 residues. V shed 2 bases and J shed 7 bases, with 7 bases lying between them. The V gene's germline CDR1 is SGHNT and CDR2 YYREEE (reference sequence). The sample comprised naive CD4+ T cells sorted from blood. Subset in this sample: CD45RA+ positively selected. The clonotype comes from a man younger than 30 in good health. The chain joins TRBV5-4 to TRBJ2-7; D is undetermined. The CDR3 region is CASSLEFEQYF. The DNA for the CDR3 is TGTGCCAGCAGCTTAGAGTTTGAGCAGTACTTC.